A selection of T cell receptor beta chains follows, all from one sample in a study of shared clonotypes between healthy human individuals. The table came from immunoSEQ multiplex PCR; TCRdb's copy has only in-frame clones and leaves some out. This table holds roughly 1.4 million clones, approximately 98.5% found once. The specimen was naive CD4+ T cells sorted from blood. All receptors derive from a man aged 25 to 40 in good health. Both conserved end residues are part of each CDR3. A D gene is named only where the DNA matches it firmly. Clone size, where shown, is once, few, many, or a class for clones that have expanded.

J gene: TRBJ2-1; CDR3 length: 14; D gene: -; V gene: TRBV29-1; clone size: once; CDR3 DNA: TGCAGCGTTGGCGGGCAGAGCTCCTACAATGAGCAGTTCTTC; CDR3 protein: CSVGGQSSYNEQFF
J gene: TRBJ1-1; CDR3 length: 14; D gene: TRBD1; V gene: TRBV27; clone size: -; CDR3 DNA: TGTGCCAGCAGTCTAGGACAGGGAGACACTGAAGCTTTCTTT; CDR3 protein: CASSLGQGDTEAFF
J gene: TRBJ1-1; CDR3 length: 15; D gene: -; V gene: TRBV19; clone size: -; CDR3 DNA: TGTGCCAGTAGTATAGTTACCGGGTCGGGCACTGAAGCTTTCTTT; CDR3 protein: CASSIVTGSGTEAFF
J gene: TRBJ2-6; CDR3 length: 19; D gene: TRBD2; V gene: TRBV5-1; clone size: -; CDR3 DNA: TGCGCCAGCAGCTTACCGGGACTAGAAAGAAGCTCTGGGGCCAACGTCCTGACTTTC; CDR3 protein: CASSLPGLERSSGANVLTF
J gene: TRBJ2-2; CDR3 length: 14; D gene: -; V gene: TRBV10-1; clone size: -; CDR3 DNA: TGCGCCAGCAGCTCGACAGCGAACACCGGGGAGCTGTTTTTT; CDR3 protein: CASSSTANTGELFF
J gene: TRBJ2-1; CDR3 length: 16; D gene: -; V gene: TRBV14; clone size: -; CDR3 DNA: TGTGCCAGCAGCCAATCACAGGGCCTCCCCTACAATGAGCAGTTCTTC; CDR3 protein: CASSQSQGLPYNEQFF
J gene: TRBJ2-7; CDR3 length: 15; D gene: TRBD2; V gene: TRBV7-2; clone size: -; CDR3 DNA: TGTGCCAGCGGGCCCGTTAGCGGGCATTCCTACGAGCAGTACTTC; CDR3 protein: CASGPVSGHSYEQYF
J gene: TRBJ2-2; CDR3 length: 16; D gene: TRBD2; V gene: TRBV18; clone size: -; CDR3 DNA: TGTGCCAGCTCGCTCACGGGAGGCCCAGACACCGGGGAGCTGTTTTTT; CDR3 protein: CASSLTGGPDTGELFF
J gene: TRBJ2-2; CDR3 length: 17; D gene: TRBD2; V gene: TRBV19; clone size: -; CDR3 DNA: TGTGCCAGTAGTATAGCACAAGTAGCCGGGACTATGGGGGAGCTGTTTTTT; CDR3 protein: CASSIAQVAGTMGELFF
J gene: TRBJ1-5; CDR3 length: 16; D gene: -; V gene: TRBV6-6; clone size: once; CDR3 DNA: TGTGCCAGCAGTAAACAACAGGGTCGGGGCAATCAGCCCCAGCATTTT; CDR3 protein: CASSKQQGRGNQPQHF
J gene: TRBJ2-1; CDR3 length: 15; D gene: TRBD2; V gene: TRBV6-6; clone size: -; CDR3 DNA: TGTGCCAGCAGTTACTCGAGCGGGAGTGGAGGTGAGCAGTTCTTC; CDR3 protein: CASSYSSGSGGEQFF
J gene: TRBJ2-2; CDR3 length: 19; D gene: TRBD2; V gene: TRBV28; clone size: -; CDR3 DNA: TGTGCCAGCAGTTTGTCGGGACTAGCGGGAGATGCGAACACCGGGGAGCTGTTTTTT; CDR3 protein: CASSLSGLAGDANTGELFF
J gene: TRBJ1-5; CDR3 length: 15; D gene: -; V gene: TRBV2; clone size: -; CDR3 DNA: TGTGCCAGCAGTGAAGGATCTGAGCGCAATCAGCCCCAGCATTTT; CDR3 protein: CASSEGSERNQPQHF
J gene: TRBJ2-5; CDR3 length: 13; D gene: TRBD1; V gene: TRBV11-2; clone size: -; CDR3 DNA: TGTGCCAGCAGCCAGGGACAGGGAGAGACCCAGTACTTC; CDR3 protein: CASSQGQGETQYF
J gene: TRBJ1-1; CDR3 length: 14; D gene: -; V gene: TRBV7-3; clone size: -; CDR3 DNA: TGTGCCAGCAGCGATCAAGGAGCACTTCCTGAAGCTTTCTTT; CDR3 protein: CASSDQGALPEAFF
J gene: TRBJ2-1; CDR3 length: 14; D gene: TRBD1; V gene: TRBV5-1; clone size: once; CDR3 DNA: TGCGCCAGCAGCCCGGGACAGTCCTACAATGAGCAGTTCTTC; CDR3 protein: CASSPGQSYNEQFF
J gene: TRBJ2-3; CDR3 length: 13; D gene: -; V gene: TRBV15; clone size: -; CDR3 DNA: TGTGCCACCAGCAGAGATCAGGCAGATACGCAGTATTTT; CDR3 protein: CATSRDQADTQYF
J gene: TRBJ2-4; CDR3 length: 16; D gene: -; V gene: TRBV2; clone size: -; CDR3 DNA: TGTGCCAGCAGTGAAGGGTGGGAGGCGGGCAAAAACATTCAGTACTTC; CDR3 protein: CASSEGWEAGKNIQYF
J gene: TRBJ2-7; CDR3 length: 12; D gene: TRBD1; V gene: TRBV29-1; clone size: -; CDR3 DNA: TGCAGCGTTCGGACAGGGCCCTACGAGCAGTACTTC; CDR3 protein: CSVRTGPYEQYF
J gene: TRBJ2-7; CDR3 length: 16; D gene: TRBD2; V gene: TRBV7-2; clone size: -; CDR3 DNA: TGTGCCAGCAGCTTTTCGTGGGCGGGAGGGAGCTACGAGCAGTACTTC; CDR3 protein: CASSFSWAGGSYEQYF
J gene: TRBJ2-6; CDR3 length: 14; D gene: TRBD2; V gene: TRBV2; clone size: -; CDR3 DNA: TGTGCGGCAGGGAGGGGCTCTGGGGCCAACGTCCTGACTTTC; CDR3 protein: CAAGRGSGANVLTF
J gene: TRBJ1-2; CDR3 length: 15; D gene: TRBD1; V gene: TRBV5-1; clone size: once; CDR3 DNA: TGCGCCAGCAGCTCTTTCCCGGGACAGGCCCATGGCTACACCTTC; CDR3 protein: CASSSFPGQAHGYTF
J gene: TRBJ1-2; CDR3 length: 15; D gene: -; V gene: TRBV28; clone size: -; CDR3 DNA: TGTGCCAGCAGTTCCCCGGGAGCAATAAACTATGGCTACACCTTC; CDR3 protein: CASSSPGAINYGYTF
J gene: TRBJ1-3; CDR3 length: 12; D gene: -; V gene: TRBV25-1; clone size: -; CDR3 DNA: TGTGCCAGCAGGGACGCTGGAAACACCATATATTTT; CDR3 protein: CASRDAGNTIYF
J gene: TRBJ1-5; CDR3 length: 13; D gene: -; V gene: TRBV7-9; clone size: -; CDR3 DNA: TGTGCCAGCAGCCGCGAGGGGAATCAGCCCCAGCATTTT; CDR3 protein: CASSREGNQPQHF